Each of the 8 T cell receptor beta chains below was sequenced from the same sample in a study of CD4 T cell repertoires in COVID-19. Profiling relied on immunoSEQ multiplex PCR, and the TCRdb table lists in-frame clones only, not all of them. The table has 500 to 600 clones, 16% seen once. What these receptors recognize is not known. The sample consisted of memory CD4+ T cells, cultured in vitro, taken after recovery from COVID-19. The receptors originated from a human donor who had COVID-19.

By share, this clone counts as large. The J gene is TRBJ1-2, the V gene TRBV29-1, with 11 nucleotides matching TRBD1. CDR3 length: 14 amino acids. CDR1 is SQVTM, CDR2 ANQGSEA, per germline. After removal of 3 bases from V and 4 bases from J, the junction contained 4 bases not matched to a gene. CDR3 in amino acids: CSVEGTGGSYGYTF. CDR3 coding DNA: TGCAGCGTTGAGGGGACAGGGGGAAGCTATGGCTACACCTTC.

A word on this clone: The same CDR3 is also encoded by other DNA sequences in this sample. This chain links TRBV5-1 with TRBJ2-3; D may be TRBD2 (6 bases). Between the trimmed V and J ends, which lost 4 bases and 0 bases, there was a span of 12 bases. This CDR3 contains 15 residues. The germline V gene has CDR1 SGHRS and CDR2 YFSETQ. This CDR3 reads CASSPPGGSTDTQYF. The CDR3 nucleotides read TGCGCCAGCAGCCCCCCTGGGGGGAGCACAGATACGCAGTATTTT.

Judged by abundance, this clone is large. This CDR3 is CASDQPNYGYTF. The DNA of the CDR3 is TGTGCCTCCGACCAGCCTAACTATGGCTACACCTTC. V usage is TRBV30 and J usage is TRBJ1-2; D uncertain. Between the trimmed V and J ends, which lost 7 bases and 0 bases, there was a span of 9 bases. Germline loops: CDR1 GTSNPN, CDR2 SVGIG (reference sequence). The CDR3 is 12 amino acids.

In its sample, this clone was seen a few times. The rearrangement uses TRBV28 and TRBJ2-7, with 14 bases that match TRBD2. The germline V gene has CDR1 MDHEN and CDR2 SYDVKM. J gave up 3 bases and V 7 bases, and 8 bases lay outside the gene matches. The CDR3 extends over 16 amino acids. In nucleotides, the CDR3 is TGTGCCAGCACGGGGACTAGCGGGAGAGGTCGCTACGAGCAGTACTTC. The encoded protein is CASTGTSGRGRYEQYF.

By share, this clone counts as medium-sized. The chain employs TRBV19 and TRBJ1-4, with TRBD1 matching 7 bases. The CDR3 loop spans 15 amino acids. Losses at the gene ends were 3 bases for V and 8 bases for J; bases not matched to a gene: 9. Germline-derived CDR1 and CDR2 are LNHDA and SQIVND (reference sequence). CDR3 nucleotide sequence: TGTGCCAGTAGTATCGGACAGGCGCGAGTCGAAAAACTGTTTTTT. Translation gives CASSIGQARVEKLFF.

By share of the sample, this clone is large. This chain connects TRBV7-3 to TRBJ1-6; the D gene is possibly TRBD1 (5 bases). Germline CDR1 is SGHTA and CDR2 is FQGTGA. Trimming left V 0 bases short and J 9 bases short, with 6 bases between. The CDR3 consists of 13 residues. CDR3 in DNA: TGTGCCAGCAGCTTAACGCAGGGTTCACCCCTCCACTTT. Protein: CASSLTQGSPLHF.

By sample share, this clone is medium-sized. The chain is built from TRBV5-1 and TRBJ2-2; a possible D gene is TRBD1 (5 bases). CDR3 length equals 15 residues. The germline gives CDR1 SGHRS, CDR2 YFSETQ. With 0 bases removed from V and 0 bases from J, the gap between germline ends came to 6 bases. The CDR3 DNA sequence: TGCGCCAGCAGCTTGGGACAGACGAACACCGGGGAGCTGTTTTTT. This gives the protein CASSLGQTNTGELFF.

This clone is medium-sized (0.01 to 0.1%) by share. V and J are TRBV7-9 and TRBJ2-5; TRBD1 aligns across 7 bases. With 5 bases clipped from V and 5 bases from J, the junction kept 11 bases outside the gene matches. Germline CDR1 reads SEHNR; CDR2 reads FQNEAQ (reference sequence). The CDR3 consists of 15 residues. The CDR3 DNA reads as TGTGCCAGCAGCCCCCGACAGGGATTTGGGGAGACCCAGTACTTC. Protein sequence: CASSPRQGFGETQYF.